The 14 T cell receptor beta chains presented below share a single source sample, sequenced in a study of T cell responses to AZD1222 COVID-19 vaccine. Profiling relied on immunoSEQ multiplex PCR, and the TCRdb table lists in-frame clones only, not all of them. This table holds some 120,000 clones, 88% found once. Sequencing used peripheral blood, obtained on day 0 of AZD1222 vaccination. These receptors were taken from an adult in good health.

The chain is built from TRBV27 and TRBJ1-2; 9 bases match TRBD1. Trimming took 5 bases from V and 6 from J; bases not matched to a gene: 7. The CDR3 runs 14 residues. CDR1 and CDR2 from the germline V gene are MNHEY and SMNVEV (reference sequence). For the CDR3, the DNA is TGTGCCAGCAGTGCCGCCGGGACAGGGAATGGCTACACCTTC. Protein sequence: CASSAAGTGNGYTF.

The V gene is TRBV12-3 or TRBV12-4, the J gene TRBJ1-1; D call uncertain. Trimming pared 7 bases from V and 3 bases from J, leaving 6 bases between. CDR3 length: 11 amino acids. CDR3 sequence reads: CASKSYTEAFF. CDR3 sequence (DNA): TGTGCCAGCAAATCTTACACTGAAGCTTTCTTT.

The chain carries TRBV6-2 or TRBV6-3 and TRBJ1-1, with 7 bases fitting TRBD1. Germline trimming cut 5 bases from V and 6 bases from J; bases unmatched to any gene: 9. The CDR3 consists of 14 residues. From germline, CDR1 is MNHEY and CDR2 SVGEGT. The CDR3 protein is CASSPETGSAEAFF. The CDR3 DNA is TGTGCCAGCAGTCCCGAGACAGGGTCGGCTGAAGCTTTCTTT.

This sequence joins TRBV6-6 and TRBJ2-7, with 8 nucleotides matching TRBD1. With 2 bases clipped from V and 2 bases from J, the junction kept 2 bases outside the gene matches. The length of the CDR3 is 14 residues. Per the germline V gene, CDR1 is MNHNY and CDR2 is SVGAGI (reference sequence). Here the CDR3 reads CASSYGRGPYEQYF. As DNA, the CDR3 is TGTGCCAGCAGTTACGGCAGGGGGCCCTACGAGCAGTACTTC.

The rearrangement links TRBV4-3 to TRBJ2-1; maybe TRBD2 (6 bases). The V gene lost 1 base and the J gene lost 0 bases, with 7 bases spanning the gap. CDR3 length equals 15 residues. From germline, CDR1 is LGHNA and CDR2 YSLEER. The CDR3 protein is CASSQGTISYNEQFF. The CDR3 DNA follows: TGCGCCAGCAGCCAAGGGACTATCTCCTACAATGAGCAGTTCTTC.

This rearrangement joins TRBV18 to TRBJ1-1; D gene uncertain. V was shortened by 3 bases and J by 5 bases, with 13 bases between the two germline ends. Germline V gene sequence: CDR1 KGHSH, CDR2 LQKENI. The CDR3 loop spans 14 amino acids. The CDR3 is CASSPSRGETEAFF. CDR3 nucleotide sequence: TGTGCCAGCTCACCTTCCCGAGGTGAAACTGAAGCTTTCTTT. Combining the CDR3 with reference TRBV18 and TRBJ1-1 gives the whole variable domain NAGVMQNPRHLVRRRGQEARLRCSPMKGHSHVYWYRQLPEEGLKFMVYLQKENIIDESGMPKERFSAEFPKEGPSILRIQQVVRGDSAAYFCASSPSRGETEAFFGQGTRLTVV.

The genes are TRBV21-1 and TRBJ2-3; TRBD2, the table's D call, lacks a check against the DNA. TRBV21-1 is tagged as a pseudogene. The CDR3 has 17 residues. The CDR3 sequence is CASSKVRREGSTDTQYF. For the CDR3, the DNA is TGTGCCAGCAGCAAAGTCAGGCGGGAGGGGAGCACAGATACGCAGTATTTT.

The gene calls are TRBV28 and TRBJ1-5; maybe TRBD1 (5 bases). V lost 2 bases and J lost 4, with 18 bases in between. CDR1 is MDHEN, CDR2 SYDVKM, per germline. CDR3 size: 17 residues. The CDR3 bases are TGTGCCAGCAGTTTAAGATCAGGGCAAGGGGAGAATCAGCCCCAGCATTTT. This encodes CASSLRSGQGENQPQHF.

V and J are TRBV18 and TRBJ1-6, with D unclear. Trimming left V 5 bases short and J 9 bases short, with 11 bases between. Germline CDR1 is KGHSH and CDR2 is LQKENI. CDR3 length: 13 amino acids. The CDR3: CASSSTEGSPLHF. The CDR3 DNA sequence: TGTGCCAGCTCATCCACGGAGGGTTCACCCCTCCACTTT.

This clone was counted a few times. The CDR3, as DNA: TGTGCCAGCATTCCTGCAGGGAATCCCTACGAGCAGTACTTC. The encoded protein is CASIPAGNPYEQYF. J is TRBJ2-7 and V is TRBV27; TRBD1 is a possible D gene (5 bases). Germline V gene sequence: CDR1 MNHEY, CDR2 SMNVEV (reference sequence). V gave up 7 bases and J gave up 2 bases, with 15 bases separating them. The CDR3 sequence is 14 residues long.

In DNA form, the CDR3 reads TGTGCCAGCAGTTCGGGACCCCTCAGGGTCTATGGCTACACCTTC. Protein sequence: CASSSGPLRVYGYTF. This chain connects TRBV27 to TRBJ1-2; TRBD1 might be the D (5 bases). Trimming removed 4 bases from V and 4 bases from J, with 16 bases in between. The CDR3 is 15 residues long. The germline V gene encodes CDR1 MNHEY and CDR2 SMNVEV (reference sequence).

This CDR3 is CASSISSGVHQPQHF. In nucleotides, the CDR3 is TGTGCCAGTAGTATATCGTCAGGGGTACATCAGCCCCAGCATTTT. The chain employs TRBV19 and TRBJ1-5; possible D gene TRBD1, 6 bases. The germline V and J ends were trimmed by 2 bases and 5 bases, with 13 bases remaining between them. CDR1 LNHDA and CDR2 SQIVND come from the germline V gene (reference sequence). This CDR3 has 15 amino acids. Full variable domain (missing parts from reference TRBV19 and TRBJ1-5): DGGITQSPKYLFRKEGQNVTLSCEQNLNHDAMYWYRQDPGQGLRLIYYSQIVNDFQKGDIAEGYSVSREKKESFPLTVTSAQKNPTAFYLCASSISSGVHQPQHFGDGTRLSIL.

This chain connects TRBV6-5 to TRBJ1-1; 9 bases map to TRBD1. V lost 7 bases to trimming and J lost 1 base; unmatched junction nucleotides: 7. Germline V gene data show CDR1 as MNHEY and CDR2 as SVGAGI. CDR3 length: 15 residues. CDR3 nucleotide sequence: TGTGCCAGCACTCGAAAACAGGGGGCGAACACTGAAGCTTTCTTT. Amino acid sequence: CASTRKQGANTEAFF.

The chain uses TRBV5-4 and TRBJ1-3; D is uncertain. CDR3 length equals 14 residues. V was shortened by 0 bases and J by 3 bases, with 7 bases between the two germline ends. Germline CDR1 SGHNT, CDR2 YYREEE (reference sequence). This CDR3 reads CASSLGTDGNTIYF. In DNA, the CDR3 is TGTGCCAGCAGCTTGGGTACGGATGGAAACACCATATATTTT.